The text below deals with one T cell receptor beta chain. What it recognizes is unknown. This entry is derived from a study of T cells after yellow fever vaccination. Study-level findings and limits: Post-booster samples contained most primary-vaccination clones (more than 95% CD4, approximately 88% CD8). It was the secondary response that reached its peak faster, day 5 versus 15, but it was weaker. A minor fraction of clonotypes spanned both CD4 and CD8 compartments.

TCRdb ran MiXCR on the 5' RACE reads and lists one entry per CDR3 protein. The sample holds roughly 74,000 distinct CDR3 sequences, around 6.9% seen once. The sample in question was CD8+ T cells sorted from PBMCs, obtained about 5 days after the first yellow fever vaccination. The TCR originated in a man aged 18 to 29 who received the YFV17D yellow fever vaccine.

The CDR3 protein is CASTSLDSVANTGELFF. CDR3 DNA: TGTGCCAGCACCTCCCTCGACAGTGTCGCGAACACCGGGGAGCTGTTTTTT. The J gene is TRBJ2-2, the V gene TRBV12-3 or TRBV12-4; a weak D match, TRBD1 (5 bases). The CDR3 totals 17 residues. V lost 7 bases and J 0 bases, leaving 18 bases between the germline ends.